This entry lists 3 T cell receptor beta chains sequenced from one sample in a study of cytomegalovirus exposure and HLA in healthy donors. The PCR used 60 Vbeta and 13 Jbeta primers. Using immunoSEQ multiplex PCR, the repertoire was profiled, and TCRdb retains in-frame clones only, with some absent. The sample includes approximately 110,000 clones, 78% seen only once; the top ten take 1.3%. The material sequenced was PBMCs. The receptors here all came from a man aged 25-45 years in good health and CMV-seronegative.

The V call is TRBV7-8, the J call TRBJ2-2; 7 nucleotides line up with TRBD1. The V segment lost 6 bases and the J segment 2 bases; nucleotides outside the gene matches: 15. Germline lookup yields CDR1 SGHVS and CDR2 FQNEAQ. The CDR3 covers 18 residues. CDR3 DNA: TGTGCCAGCAGAATAGGCCCGGGGACAGAAATTAACACCGGGGAGCTGTTTTTT. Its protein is CASRIGPGTEINTGELFF.

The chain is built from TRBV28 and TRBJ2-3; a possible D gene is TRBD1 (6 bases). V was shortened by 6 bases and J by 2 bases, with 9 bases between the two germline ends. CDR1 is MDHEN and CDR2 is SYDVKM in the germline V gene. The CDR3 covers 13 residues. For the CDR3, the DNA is TGTGCCAGCAGCCGGGACAACACAGATACGCAGTATTTT. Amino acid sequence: CASSRDNTDTQYF. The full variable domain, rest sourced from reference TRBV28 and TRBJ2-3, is DVKVTQSSRYLVKRTGEKVFLECVQDMDHENMFWYRQDPGLGLRLIYFSYDVKMKEKGDIPEGYSVSREKKERFSLILESASTNQTSMYLCASSRDNTDTQYFGPGTRLTVL.

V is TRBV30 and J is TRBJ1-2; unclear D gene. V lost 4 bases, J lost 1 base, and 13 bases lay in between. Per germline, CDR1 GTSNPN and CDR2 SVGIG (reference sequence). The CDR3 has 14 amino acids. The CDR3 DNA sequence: TGTGCCTGGACTGCCCGAGGGATTAACTATGGCTACACCTTC. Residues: CAWTARGINYGYTF.